What follows describes a single T cell receptor (beta chain). Its antigen is currently unknown. The data are from a study of T cell responses to AZD1222 COVID-19 vaccine. Study-wide points: It should be noted that donors were predominantly white British and more often female, and clonal diversity was possibly underestimated. Samples come after the peak T cell response, not at day 14. Reportedly, close to half of spike-specific TCRs are directed against unmutated variant regions.

Method: immunoSEQ multiplex PCR; TCRdb's copy keeps in-frame clones and lacks some. The sample holds roughly 150,000 clones, 90% seen once. Germline CDR1 MDHEN, CDR2 SYDVKM. V gave up 11 bases and J gave up 0 bases; unmatched junction bases: 13. This CDR3 comprises 16 residues. This specimen consisted of peripheral blood, obtained 28 days after the second AZD1222 dose. The TCR comes from an adult who received the AZD1222 COVID-19 vaccine. V usage is TRBV28 and J usage is TRBJ1-3; 7 bases map to TRBD1. In DNA form, the CDR3 reads TGTGCCGGAACCCACAGGGGCCCCACCTCTGGAAACACCATATATTTT. Its translation: CAGTHRGPTSGNTIYF.